In its sample, the clone carrying this TCR beta chain was seen many times. Its specificity is unknown. Germline CDR1 and CDR2: MNHEY and SVGAGI. The CDR3 loop spans 15 amino acids. V lost 4 bases, J lost 3 bases, and 6 bases stayed unmatched. The data are from a study of tumor-infiltrating lymphocytes in primary liver carcinoma. Study background: Sample yields, roughly 3.5 to 7.13 million productive TCRbeta reads, were similar across the tissue types. Study-wide findings and caveats: Tumor-adjacent and tumor-blood pairs shared a smaller degree of overlap than tumor region pairs.

The authors made TCR beta cDNA from 500 to 600 ng total RNA with a constant-region primer. Three nested multiplex PCR rounds of slightly modified ARM-PCR generated TCR beta libraries. Two initial PCR rounds of around 10 cycles each paired TRBV1-TRBV30 forward primers with a C-beta reverse primer. TCRdb reprocessed the multiplex PCR reads via MiXCR and lists one record per CDR3 protein. The sample gives 300,000 to 400,000 distinct CDR3 sequences, less than 75% of which show up once; 5% to 6.5% is in the top ten. The study extracted blood RNA from unsorted whole blood and also extracted germline DNA. With chronic HBV infection, the patients were also treatment-naive.

The receptor comes from a man between 35 and 55 years old with primary liver carcinoma and hepatitis B virus infection. Sequenced input: peripheral blood. The chain carries TRBV6-5 and TRBJ2-4; 7 nucleotides agree with TRBD2. This CDR3 reads CASSSGGGVKNIQYF. In DNA form, the CDR3 reads TGTGCCAGCAGTTCGGGGGGAGGGGTCAAAAACATTCAGTACTTC.